The TCR beta chain described here comes from a study of CD8+ T cells in alopecia areata. This clone has more than one count but fewer than ten. Gene names are mouse gene names. The read stops 4 residues short of the end of the CDR3; the missing end is completed from the germline J gene. TCR sequencing used cDNA made by reverse transcription of extracted RNA. Data came from immunoSEQ multiplex PCR; TCRdb stores just in-frame clones and leaves some out. Altogether approximately 300,000 clones were found in the sample, and no singletons occur. Looked up from germline, CDR1 is SGHDT and CDR2 is FRDEAV. CDR3 length: 15 amino acids. The ends were cut back, 4 bases at V and 0 bases at J, with 12 bases in the middle. Researchers sorted pooled cutaneous lymph node cells on the basis of CD4, CD8alpha, NKG2D, NKG2ACE and other markers.

The chain has TRBV14 and TRBJ2-3, with a tentative D call TRBD2 (6 bases). The receptor comes from a C3H/HeJ mouse with alopecia areata. Strain haplotype (MHC): H2-k. Sequencing input: CD4+ T cells sorted from a lymph node. The covered CDR3 bases are TGTGCCAGCAGTGGGGGGTCCTCTAGTGCAGAA. Encoded protein: CASSGGSSSAE. The CDR3, in full, reads CASSGGSSSAETLYF.